The 29 T cell receptor beta chains reported below all come from one sample, sequenced in a study of T-cell memory formation after mild COVID-19. Each CDR3 protein is one row after TCRdb ran MiXCR on the 5' RACE reads. The sample has about 440,000 distinct CDR3 sequences; 20% are singletons. The sample taken for sequencing was PBMCs or a T cell subset sorted from them (not recorded which). All receptors derive from an adult woman who had mild COVID-19 (a few samples of this study predate the infection). Cell type and time point are not known.

The chain has TRBV5-1 and TRBJ2-1; D is perhaps TRBD1 (6 bases). The CDR3 loop spans 17 amino acids. Trimming left V 4 bases short and J 8 bases short, with 25 bases between. Germline assignment: CDR1 SGHRS and CDR2 YFSETQ. The CDR3 DNA is TGCGCCAGCAGCCTCCCGCAGTTGGGGGCGTTTTGGGATGAGCAGTTCTTC. As protein: CASSLPQLGAFWDEQFF. The variable domain in full, with the rest retrieved from reference TRBV5-1 and TRBJ2-1, is KAGVTQTPRYLIKTRGQQVTLSCSPISGHRSVSWYQQTPGQGLQFLFEYFSETQRNKGNFPGRFSGRQFSNSRSEMNVSTLELGDSALYLCASSLPQLGAFWDEQFFGPGTRLTVL.

This clonotype was counted between two and nine times. V is TRBV7-2 and J is TRBJ2-3; D unclear. This CDR3 contains 14 residues. The germline CDR1 and CDR2 sequences are SGHTA and FQGNSA. V shed 5 bases and J shed 2 bases, with 11 bases lying between them. This CDR3 is CASSPPPTTDTQYF. The CDR3 nucleotides read TGTGCCAGCAGCCCCCCACCCACCACAGATACGCAGTATTTT.

This sequence joins TRBV10-3 and TRBJ2-3, with D possibly being TRBD1 (6 bases). V was trimmed by 3 bases and J by 0 bases, leaving 10 bases between them. The CDR3 has 15 amino acids. The V gene's germline CDR1 is ENHRY and CDR2 SYGVKD. CDR3 in amino acids: CAISEKGESTDTQYF. DNA of the CDR3: TGTGCCATCAGTGAAAAGGGGGAGAGCACAGATACGCAGTATTTT.

The chain combines TRBV3-1 with TRBJ2-5; 9 bases match TRBD2. The CDR3 totals 17 residues. V dropped 2 bases and J dropped 2; count of bases not matched to a gene: 9. The V gene's germline CDR1 is LGHDT and CDR2 YNNKEL (reference sequence). CDR3 region: CASSQHLGLAEQETQYF. CDR3 bases: TGTGCCAGCAGCCAACACCTGGGACTAGCCGAACAAGAGACCCAGTACTTC.

This sequence joins TRBV4-3 and TRBJ2-1; either TRBD1 or TRBD2 may fit D (6 bases each). Germline V CDR1 and CDR2: LGHNA, YSLEER. The V and J ends lost 1 base and 3 bases respectively, with 16 bases between them. The CDR3 totals 17 residues. CDR3 DNA: TGCGCCAGCAGCCAAGTGAGCTTCGGGGGCATCTACAATGAGCAGTTCTTC. Protein: CASSQVSFGGIYNEQFF.

V gene TRBV11-3 combines with J gene TRBJ2-1; no clear D. Germline values: CDR1 SGHNT, CDR2 YENEEA. The CDR3 totals 16 residues. Trimming took off 0 bases at V and 0 bases at J, with 9 bases between the two ends. The DNA for the CDR3 is TGTGCCAGCAGCTTAGAGGCAGGTATCTCCTACAATGAGCAGTTCTTC. As protein: CASSLEAGISYNEQFF.

This clonotype has only a few counts. J is TRBJ2-1 and V is TRBV15; the D is unclear. Per germline, CDR1 LNHNV and CDR2 YYDKDF (reference sequence). The CDR3 runs 16 residues. V lost 0 bases, J lost 3 bases, and 12 bases lay in between. DNA of the CDR3: TGTGCCACCAGCAGAGATCAATTGTACAGCTACAATGAGCAGTTCTTC. This sequence encodes CATSRDQLYSYNEQFF.

The CDR3 DNA reads TGCGCCAGCAGCTTGGAAGGTCAGGACGAGCAGTACTTC. Translating it yields CASSLEGQDEQYF. The rearrangement uses TRBV5-1 and TRBJ2-7; D not resolved. The CDR3 extends over 13 amino acids. V was trimmed by 0 bases and J by 5 bases, leaving 9 bases between them. Germline V CDR1 and CDR2: SGHRS, YFSETQ.

The V gene is TRBV9, the J gene TRBJ2-3; the D call may be TRBD1 or TRBD2 (6 bases each). The CDR3 has 16 residues. Germline CDR1 SGDLS, CDR2 YYNGEE. Trimming cost V 0 bases and J 3 bases, with 14 bases left between them. The CDR3 coding sequence is TGTGCCAGCAGCGTAGGCGGGACATTATTGACAGATACGCAGTATTTT. It encodes CASSVGGTLLTDTQYF.

The sample holds many counts of this clonotype. The chain employs TRBV27 and TRBJ2-2; no clear D. The V and J ends lost 3 bases and 4 bases respectively, with 12 bases between them. Germline assignment: CDR1 MNHEY and CDR2 SMNVEV (reference sequence). The CDR3 sequence is 15 residues long. CDR3 sequence (DNA): TGTGCCAGCAGTTTTCCCCCGGGCCGCACCGGGGAGCTGTTTTTT. Its translation: CASSFPPGRTGELFF.

In its sample, this clonotype was seen a few times. V usage is TRBV4-1 and J usage is TRBJ1-1, with D tentatively TRBD1 (6 bases). Germline V gene sequence: CDR1 MGHRA, CDR2 YSYEKL. This CDR3 is built from 14 residues. Trimming took 4 bases from V and 6 from J, leaving 15 bases between them. CDR3: CASSPKVGHPEAFF. CDR3 bases: TGCGCCAGCAGCCCGAAGGTGGGACATCCTGAAGCTTTCTTT.

In this sample, this clonotype turned up a few times. The chain has TRBV29-1 and TRBJ2-2; TRBD2 aligns across 7 bases. The germline V gene has CDR1 SQVTM and CDR2 ANQGSEA. Germline trimming cut 3 bases from V and 1 base from J; bases unmatched to any gene: 5. This CDR3 is 15 amino acids long. CDR3: CSVESGGKNTGELFF. The CDR3 bases are TGCAGCGTTGAGTCGGGGGGAAAGAACACCGGGGAGCTGTTTTTT.

The chain uses TRBV29-1 and TRBJ2-6; D gene uncertain. CDR3 size: 17 residues. Trimming removed 6 bases at V and 0 bases at J, with 18 bases between. The germline gives CDR1 SQVTM, CDR2 ANQGSEA. CDR3 DNA: TGCAGCGTCCGCTTAAAGCAGGCCGCCTCTGGGGCCAACGTCCTGACTTTC. This translates into CSVRLKQAASGANVLTF.

This CDR3 is CASSLGQGGNTEAFF. CDR3 sequence (DNA): TGCGCCAGCAGCCTGGGACAGGGGGGTAACACTGAAGCTTTCTTT. The gene calls are TRBV5-1 and TRBJ1-1; TRBD1 aligns across 11 bases. CDR1 is SGHRS and CDR2 is YFSETQ in the germline V gene. The junction had 4 bases not matched to a gene; V was cut back by 4 bases and J by 2 bases. The CDR3 runs to 15 residues.

This clonotype has more than one count but fewer than ten. The chain couples TRBV30 to TRBJ2-7; TRBD1 matches 8 bases. With V trimmed by 3 bases and J by 3 bases, 7 bases remained unmatched. The CDR3 runs 14 residues. The germline gives CDR1 GTSNPN, CDR2 SVGIG (reference sequence). CDR3 sequence: CAWRTGTGSYEQYF. The CDR3 DNA reads as TGTGCCTGGAGAACCGGGACAGGTAGCTACGAGCAGTACTTC.

This chain connects TRBV5-1 to TRBJ2-7; TRBD1 agrees at 9 bases. This CDR3 is built from 15 residues. With V trimmed by 4 bases and J by 1 base, 6 bases remained unmatched. From germline, CDR1 is SGHRS and CDR2 YFSETQ. The CDR3 here is CASSRGQGSSYEQYF. The CDR3 nucleotides are TGCGCCAGCAGCAGAGGACAGGGGAGTTCCTACGAGCAGTACTTC. Together with reference TRBV5-1 and TRBJ2-7, the CDR3 gives the full variable domain: KAGVTQTPRYLIKTRGQQVTLSCSPISGHRSVSWYQQTPGQGLQFLFEYFSETQRNKGNFPGRFSGRQFSNSRSEMNVSTLELGDSALYLCASSRGQGSSYEQYFGPGTRLTVT.

Only a few counts were recorded for this clonotype. It is unclear where the CDR3 begins or ends on the DNA, so no DNA is shown, and the CDR3 is as TCRdb lists it. The gene calls are TRBV18 and TRBJ2-7; TRBD1 is taken as the D call from the table, unchecked against the DNA. From its first to its last residue, the CDR3 has 13 amino acids. Germline assignment: CDR1 KGHSH and CDR2 LQKENI. This chain's CDR3 is CASSPVGQGITYF.

This clonotype has just a few counts. V usage is TRBV15 and J usage is TRBJ2-2, with D possibly called TRBD1 or TRBD2 (5 bases each). The CDR3 is made up of 18 amino acids. Germline V gene lookup returns CDR1 LNHNV and CDR2 YYDKDF (reference sequence). Between the trimmed V and J ends, which lost 4 bases and 0 bases, there was a span of 18 bases. The CDR3 loop reads CATSISRGRLPNTGELFF. The CDR3 DNA sequence: TGTGCCACCAGCATTTCTCGGGGCAGGCTTCCGAACACCGGGGAGCTGTTTTTT.

The sample holds a few counts of this clonotype. This chain uses TRBV5-1 with TRBJ2-3, with D perhaps TRBD1 (6 bases). Trimming took 0 bases from V and 3 from J, leaving 14 bases between them. Germline lookup yields CDR1 SGHRS and CDR2 YFSETQ. The CDR3 is 16 residues long. The DNA of the CDR3 is TGCGCCAGCAGCTTGGCCCTCAGGGGTGAGACAGATACGCAGTATTTT. It translates to CASSLALRGETDTQYF.

V usage is TRBV4-2 and J usage is TRBJ1-1; D uncertain. The V end was cut by 0 bases, the J end by 3 bases, with 5 bases between. This CDR3 has 13 amino acids. Germline V gene lookup returns CDR1 LGHNA and CDR2 YNFKEQ. The CDR3 DNA follows: TGTGCCAGCAGCCAAGATAGGGACACTGAAGCTTTCTTT. Translating gives CASSQDRDTEAFF.

DNA for the CDR3: TGTGCCAGCTCCCAAAGCGGGAGGGAGTCCTACGAGCAGTACTTC. This encodes CASSQSGRESYEQYF. The genes are TRBV6-5 and TRBJ2-7; 10 positions match TRBD2. With 8 bases clipped from V and 1 base from J, the junction kept 8 bases outside the gene matches. CDR3 size: 15 residues. The V gene's germline CDR1 is MNHEY and CDR2 SVGAGI.

The J gene is TRBJ2-2, the V gene TRBV7-3, with TRBD2 matching 9 bases. CDR3 size: 14 residues. With V trimmed by 4 bases and J by 4 bases, 1 base remained unmatched. CDR1 and CDR2 from the germline V gene are SGHTA and FQGTGA. CDR3 in amino acids: CASSYSGGTGELFF. The CDR3 DNA follows: TGTGCCAGCAGCTATAGCGGGGGCACCGGGGAGCTGTTTTTT.

This clonotype has only a few counts. This rearrangement joins TRBV6-1 to TRBJ1-1; 9 bases line up with TRBD1. The CDR3 spans 14 residues. CDR1 MNHNS and CDR2 SASEGT come from the germline V gene. The V and J ends lost 8 bases and 1 base, in that order; junction bases with no gene match: 5. CDR3 loop: CASDGQGTNTEAFF. Written as DNA, the CDR3 is TGTGCCAGCGACGGACAGGGGACGAACACTGAAGCTTTCTTT.

A few counts support this clonotype. The chain recombines TRBV27 with TRBJ1-1; 8 bases align to TRBD1. The CDR3 spans 14 residues. The V and J ends lost 3 bases and 4 bases, in that order; junction bases with no gene match: 4. The germline V gene has CDR1 MNHEY and CDR2 SMNVEV (reference sequence). The CDR3 sequence is CASSFRGPGTEAFF. CDR3 coding DNA: TGTGCCAGCAGTTTCAGGGGGCCGGGCACTGAAGCTTTCTTT.

The J gene is TRBJ2-7, the V gene TRBV11-2; 7 bases are shared with TRBD1. The ends lost 5 bases at V and 7 bases at J; junction bases unmatched: 26. The CDR3 length is 19 residues. Looked up from germline, CDR1 is SGHAT and CDR2 is FQNNGV. This CDR3 is CASSPVVTGFAGSQWEQYF. As DNA, the CDR3 is TGTGCCAGCAGCCCAGTGGTGACAGGGTTCGCTGGATCCCAGTGGGAGCAGTACTTC.

The V and J genes are TRBV24-1 and TRBJ2-3, with D maybe TRBD2 (6 bases). Trimming pared 2 bases from V and 3 bases from J, leaving 11 bases between. This CDR3 spans 15 amino acids. Germline CDR1 and CDR2: KGHDR and SFDVKD. CDR3 DNA: TGTGCCACCAGTGATTCGGCGGGAACAACAGATACGCAGTATTTT. Translated, it gives CATSDSAGTTDTQYF.

In this sample, this clonotype turned up once. This chain joins TRBV29-1 and TRBJ2-7, with TRBD2 matching 8 bases. J was trimmed by 2 bases and V by 2 bases; bases with no gene match: 5. Germline V gives CDR1 SQVTM, CDR2 ANQGSEA. The CDR3 length is 14 residues. The CDR3 nucleotides read TGCAGCGTTGAAAGGGCGGGAGGAACCTACGAGCAGTACTTC. This codes for CSVERAGGTYEQYF.

This clonotype was seen more than once but under ten times. The chain uses TRBV5-5 and TRBJ1-4; perhaps TRBD1 as D (5 bases). Germline CDR1 and CDR2: SGHKS and YYEKEE (reference sequence). This CDR3 has 16 amino acids. The V end lost 4 bases, the J end lost 4 bases, and 17 bases lay between the germline ends. The CDR3 coding sequence is TGTGCCAGCAGCCGCGGGTCGTCGAGGGGTAATGAAAAACTGTTTTTT. Amino acids: CASSRGSSRGNEKLFF.

The chain recombines TRBV2 with TRBJ1-1; a possible D gene is TRBD1 (5 bases). Trimming removed 1 base from V and 0 bases from J, with 9 bases in between. The CDR3 totals 15 residues. CDR1 and CDR2 (germline): SNHLY, FYNNEI. The CDR3, as DNA: TGTGCCAGCAGTGAAGGGCCAGGGATGAACACTGAAGCTTTCTTT. This sequence encodes CASSEGPGMNTEAFF.